These 29 T cell receptor beta chains share one sample of origin, sequenced in a study of radiotherapy plus CTLA-4 blockade in lung cancer. Assay: immunoSEQ multiplex PCR; the TCRdb copy retains only in-frame clones and omits some. The sample lists 40,000 to 50,000 clones, roughly four fifths occurring once. The sample was peripheral blood, taken from a patient treated with radiotherapy plus ipilimumab. All receptors come from a human donor with non-small cell lung cancer who had stable disease on radiotherapy plus ipilimumab.

The chain links TRBV10-3 to TRBJ1-1; D gene ambiguous. Germline V gene data show CDR1 as ENHRY and CDR2 as SYGVKD. There are 15 residues in the CDR3. V was trimmed by 3 bases and J by 0 bases, leaving 11 bases between them. CDR3 residues: CAISEGRGMNTEAFF. The CDR3 DNA reads TGTGCCATCAGTGAAGGGCGAGGGATGAACACTGAAGCTTTCTTT.

The chain recombines TRBV4-3 with TRBJ2-1; TRBD2 matches 9 bases. After removal of 0 bases from V and 3 bases from J, the junction contained 0 bases not matched to a gene. Germline CDR1 and CDR2: LGHNA and YSLEER. The CDR3 consists of 15 residues. The CDR3 DNA reads as TGCGCCAGCAGCCAAGAGACTAGCGGCTACAATGAGCAGTTCTTC. This codes for CASSQETSGYNEQFF.

The chain joins TRBV5-8 to TRBJ2-5, with 7 bases matching TRBD1. The germline CDR1 and CDR2 sequences are SGHTS and YDEGEE. The CDR3 runs to 14 residues. The J segment lost 5 bases and the V segment lost 4 bases, leaving 8 bases of the junction unmatched. The CDR3 DNA reads as TGTGCCAGCAGCCACAGGGGCACGGGGGAGACCCAGTACTTC. This translates into CASSHRGTGETQYF.

The CDR3 sequence: CASSERAGRSQPQHF. The CDR3, as DNA: TGTGCCAGCAGTGAGAGGGCAGGGAGGTCACAGCCCCAGCATTTT. This sequence joins TRBV6-1 and TRBJ1-5, with D possibly being TRBD1 (5 bases). Trimming took off 3 bases at V and 7 bases at J, with 16 bases between the two ends. From germline, CDR1 is MNHNS and CDR2 SASEGT. The CDR3 extends over 15 amino acids.

The CDR3 DNA reads as TGTGCCAGCAGAGTGCGAGGGGGGGCTCAAGAGACCCAGTACTTC. Encoded protein: CASRVRGGAQETQYF. V and J are TRBV5-8 and TRBJ2-5, with D maybe TRBD2 (7 bases). V lost 5 bases, J lost 2 bases, and 16 bases lay in between. The germline CDR1 and CDR2 sequences are SGHTS and YDEGEE. This CDR3 contains 15 residues. Supplemented by reference TRBV5-8 and TRBJ2-5, the full variable domain reads EAGVTQSPTHLIKTRGQQATLRCSPISGHTSVYWYQQALGLGLQFLLWYDEGEERNRGNFPPRFSGRQFPNYSSELNVNALELEDSALYLCASRVRGGAQETQYFGPGTRLLVL.

The chain is built from TRBV27 and TRBJ2-2; D is ambiguous. From germline, CDR1 is MNHEY and CDR2 SMNVEV (reference sequence). V lost 3 bases to trimming and J lost 4 bases, with 9 bases between them. The CDR3 loop spans 14 amino acids. CDR3 residues: CASSLGQATGELFF. Written as DNA, the CDR3 is TGTGCCAGCAGTTTGGGCCAGGCCACCGGGGAGCTGTTTTTT.

The gene calls are TRBV9 and TRBJ1-2; 7 bases line up with TRBD1. The CDR3 contains 14 residues. The germline CDR1 and CDR2 sequences are SGDLS and YYNGEE. Germline trimming cut 1 base from V and 8 bases from J; bases unmatched to any gene: 8. The DNA for the CDR3 is TGTGCCAGCAGCGTAACAGGGGACCAAAGCGGCTACACCTTC. Amino acids: CASSVTGDQSGYTF. The variable domain in full, with the rest retrieved from reference TRBV9 and TRBJ1-2, is DSGVTQTPKHLITATGQRVTLRCSPRSGDLSVYWYQQSLDQGLQFLIQYYNGEERAKGNILERFSAQQFPDLHSELNLSSLELGDSALYFCASSVTGDQSGYTFGSGTRLTVV.

The rearrangement joins TRBV27 to TRBJ2-3; no reliable D call. Trimming stripped 3 bases from V and 5 bases from J, with 9 bases between. This CDR3 contains 13 residues. Per the germline V gene, CDR1 is MNHEY and CDR2 is SMNVEV (reference sequence). The CDR3, as DNA: TGTGCCAGCAGTTTCACCCCAGTAGATACGCAGTATTTT. This encodes CASSFTPVDTQYF.

This clone was recorded a few times. The rearrangement uses TRBV19 and TRBJ2-1; no clear D gene. Germline assignment: CDR1 LNHDA and CDR2 SQIVND (reference sequence). This CDR3 has 12 amino acids. V lost 1 base and J lost 7, with 5 bases in between. The CDR3 nucleotides are TGTGCCAGTAGTATAGGTATTAATGAGCAGTTCTTC. It is translated as CASSIGINEQFF.

This chain connects TRBV28 to TRBJ1-1; D may be TRBD1 (5 bases). This CDR3 is built from 17 residues. The germline gives CDR1 MDHEN, CDR2 SYDVKM. V lost 4 bases, J lost 0 bases, and 18 bases lay in between. In DNA, the CDR3 is TGTGCCAGCAGTTCCTTCATGGTGGGGACTATGAACACTGAAGCTTTCTTT. Encoded protein: CASSSFMVGTMNTEAFF.

Only a few counts were recorded for this clone. Here the CDR3 reads CASSPRLAGVMGANVLTF. The CDR3 DNA is TGTGCCAGCAGCCCCAGACTAGCGGGAGTAATGGGGGCCAACGTCCTGACTTTC. J is TRBJ2-6 and V is TRBV14; 12 bases are shared with TRBD2. In germline, CDR1 is SGHDN, CDR2 FVKESK. CDR3 length: 18 amino acids. The ends lost 4 bases at V and 4 bases at J; junction bases unmatched: 8.

Details on this clone: The sample contains more than one DNA sequence encoding this CDR3. This chain connects TRBV7-3 to TRBJ2-2; TRBD1 matches at 9 bases. The J segment lost 4 bases and the V segment lost 3 bases, leaving 3 bases of the junction unmatched. CDR3 length: 15 amino acids. CDR1 and CDR2 (germline): SGHTA, FQGTGA. The CDR3 loop is CASSLTGGATGELFF. The CDR3 bases are TGTGCCAGCAGCTTGACAGGGGGAGCCACCGGGGAGCTGTTTTTT.

In DNA, the CDR3 is TGTGCCAGCAGCCCCTCCTACTACAATGAGCAGTTCTTC. Amino acids: CASSPSYYNEQFF. The chain recombines TRBV7-2 with TRBJ2-1; no definite D call. CDR1 and CDR2 from the germline V gene are SGHTA and FQGNSA. The CDR3 is 13 amino acids. V was cut by 5 bases and J by 3 bases, with 8 bases left in between.

The gene calls are TRBV2 and TRBJ2-5, with TRBD2 matching over 9 bases. The V segment lost 1 base and the J segment 0 bases; nucleotides outside the gene matches: 9. CDR1 is SNHLY and CDR2 is FYNNEI in the germline V gene. This CDR3 is 18 amino acids long. Here the CDR3 DNA reads TGTGCCAGCAGTGAAGTAATTAGCGGGAGCGAGTACCAAGAGACCCAGTACTTC. This translates into CASSEVISGSEYQETQYF.

The chain carries TRBV7-9 and TRBJ1-1; no definite D call. The length of the CDR3 is 14 residues. The V end lost 2 bases, the J end lost 5 bases, and 12 bases lay between the germline ends. Germline V CDR1 and CDR2: SEHNR, FQNEAQ (reference sequence). CDR3 loop: CASSLRGIDTEAFF. The CDR3 DNA reads as TGTGCCAGCAGCTTACGGGGAATTGATACTGAAGCTTTCTTT. Full variable domain (outside the CDR3, taken from reference TRBV7-9 and TRBJ1-1): DTGVSQNPRHKITKRGQNVTFRCDPISEHNRLYWYRQTLGQGPEFLTYFQNEAQLEKSRLLSDRFSAERPKGSFSTLEIQRTEQGDSAMYLCASSLRGIDTEAFFGQGTRLTVV.

The chain uses TRBV28 and TRBJ1-1; TRBD1 agrees at 7 bases. The ends lost 10 bases at V and 1 base at J; junction bases unmatched: 12. The CDR3 contains 15 residues. CDR1 is MDHEN and CDR2 is SYDVKM in the germline V gene. The CDR3 DNA follows: TGTGCCACCCATACCCGGGACAGAAAGAACACTGAAGCTTTCTTT. This sequence encodes CATHTRDRKNTEAFF.

This CDR3 reads CASSQDSTGIGTEAFF. The CDR3 region has the DNA TGCGCCAGCAGCCAAGATAGTACGGGGATCGGCACTGAAGCTTTCTTT. This chain joins TRBV4-1 and TRBJ1-1; D gene uncertain. The V gene lost 0 bases and the J gene lost 4 bases, with 15 bases spanning the gap. This CDR3 comprises 16 residues. Germline CDR1 is MGHRA and CDR2 is YSYEKL.

The gene calls are TRBV7-8 and TRBJ2-5, with 11 bases identical to TRBD1. Germline CDR1 and CDR2: SGHVS and FQNEAQ. The CDR3 contains 15 residues. After removal of 4 bases from V and 6 bases from J, the junction contained 7 bases not matched to a gene. CDR3 coding DNA: TGTGCCAGCAGCTCGGACAGGGGGCCCCCGAAGACCCAGTACTTC. This codes for CASSSDRGPPKTQYF.

The chain has TRBV7-9 and TRBJ2-1, with a weak D call TRBD1 (5 bases). Trimming cost V 5 bases and J 6 bases, with 14 bases left between them. This CDR3 spans 14 amino acids. Germline-derived CDR1 and CDR2 are SEHNR and FQNEAQ (reference sequence). CDR3 in DNA: TGTGCCAGCAGCGCCACCAGGGAAGGCAATGAGCAGTTCTTC. Amino acids: CASSATREGNEQFF. Full variable domain (missing parts from reference TRBV7-9 and TRBJ2-1): DTGVSQNPRHKITKRGQNVTFRCDPISEHNRLYWYRQTLGQGPEFLTYFQNEAQLEKSRLLSDRFSAERPKGSFSTLEIQRTEQGDSAMYLCASSATREGNEQFFGPGTRLTVL.

The chain couples TRBV9 to TRBJ2-5, with 15 positions matching TRBD2. CDR1 and CDR2 (germline): SGDLS, YYNGEE. The CDR3 runs 18 residues. The ends lost 3 bases at V and 4 bases at J; junction bases unmatched: 10. This CDR3 is CASSGTSGGASVTETQYF. For the CDR3, the DNA is TGTGCCAGCAGCGGGACTAGCGGGGGGGCCTCCGTGACAGAGACCCAGTACTTC. The whole variable domain, remainder taken from reference TRBV9 and TRBJ2-5, is DSGVTQTPKHLITATGQRVTLRCSPRSGDLSVYWYQQSLDQGLQFLIQYYNGEERAKGNILERFSAQQFPDLHSELNLSSLELGDSALYFCASSGTSGGASVTETQYFGPGTRLLVL.

V gene TRBV10-3 combines with J gene TRBJ1-5; TRBD1 agrees at 7 bases. Germline assignment: CDR1 ENHRY and CDR2 SYGVKD. The CDR3 length is 14 residues. V gave up 2 bases and J gave up 6 bases; unmatched junction bases: 4. CDR3 in amino acids: CAISEQGEGQPQHF. The DNA for the CDR3 is TGTGCCATCAGTGAGCAGGGGGAAGGTCAGCCCCAGCATTTT.

V gene TRBV23-1 combines with J gene TRBJ1-6; 7 nucleotides match TRBD1. TRBV23-1 is an ORF; its function is uncertain. CDR3 size: 15 residues. The trim removed 3 bases at V and 7 bases at J, leaving 6 bases unmatched. For the CDR3, the DNA is TGCGCCAGCAGTCACACAGGGGTTCGAAATTCACCCCTCCACTTT. Translating it yields CASSHTGVRNSPLHF.

The chain recombines TRBV28 with TRBJ2-5; a weak D match, TRBD2 (5 bases). CDR1 and CDR2 from the germline V gene are MDHEN and SYDVKM. V lost 9 bases, J lost 14 bases, and 25 bases lay in between. The CDR3 loop spans 13 amino acids. Here the CDR3 DNA reads TGTGCCAGTCATTTAACACGAGGCGGGCGCAACTACTTC. Protein sequence: CASHLTRGGRNYF.

The chain employs TRBV5-8 and TRBJ2-7, with 10 bases fitting TRBD2. V lost 0 bases and J lost 2; bases outside the gene matches: 14. Germline V gene lookup returns CDR1 SGHTS and CDR2 YDEGEE. The CDR3 consists of 19 residues. The CDR3 DNA sequence: TGTGCCAGCAGCTTGGATTTCCCAGGAGCGGGAGGGAACACCTACGAGCAGTACTTC. Encoded protein: CASSLDFPGAGGNTYEQYF.

The rearrangement uses TRBV6-4 and TRBJ2-1; 11 nucleotides align to TRBD2. J gave up 7 bases and V 5 bases, and 7 bases lay outside the gene matches. The CDR3 is 15 amino acids. CDR1 is MRHNA and CDR2 is SNTAGT in the germline V gene. In nucleotides, the CDR3 is TGTGCCAGCAGTCTCGTAGCGGGAGGGTCTAATGAGCAGTTCTTC. It is translated as CASSLVAGGSNEQFF.

This chain links TRBV11-2 with TRBJ1-2, with D perhaps matching TRBD1 (6 bases). The CDR3 is 15 residues long. CDR1 SGHAT and CDR2 FQNNGV come from the germline V gene. V gave up 0 bases and J gave up 2 bases, with 10 bases separating them. The CDR3 region is CASSLDPGANYGYTF. The CDR3 DNA sequence: TGTGCCAGCAGCTTAGATCCAGGGGCGAACTATGGCTACACCTTC. The complete variable domain, with remaining parts taken from reference TRBV11-2 and TRBJ1-2, reads EAGVAQSPRYKIIEKRQSVAFWCNPISGHATLYWYQQILGQGPKLLIQFQNNGVVDDSQLPKDRFSAERLKGVDSTLKIQPAKLEDSAVYLCASSLDPGANYGYTFGSGTRLTVV.

V gene TRBV6-6 combines with J gene TRBJ2-1; D perhaps matches TRBD1 (6 bases). Trimming removed 4 bases at V and 10 bases at J, with 20 bases between. The germline CDR1 and CDR2 sequences are MNHNY and SVGAGI (reference sequence). CDR3 length: 15 amino acids. The CDR3, as DNA: TGTGCCAGCAGTTCCCAACCTACAGGGTCGACGGAGCAGTTCTTC. This encodes CASSSQPTGSTEQFF.

The chain links TRBV7-9 to TRBJ2-5; perhaps TRBD1 as D (6 bases). The germline gives CDR1 SEHNR, CDR2 FQNEAQ (reference sequence). Trimming left V 5 bases short and J 0 bases short, with 10 bases between. The CDR3 spans 14 residues. The CDR3 here is CASSQTGYQETQYF. CDR3 coding DNA: TGTGCCAGCAGCCAGACAGGCTACCAAGAGACCCAGTACTTC. The complete variable domain, with remaining parts taken from reference TRBV7-9 and TRBJ2-5, reads DTGVSQNPRHKITKRGQNVTFRCDPISEHNRLYWYRQTLGQGPEFLTYFQNEAQLEKSRLLSDRFSAERPKGSFSTLEIQRTEQGDSAMYLCASSQTGYQETQYFGPGTRLLVL.

The chain links TRBV28 to TRBJ1-5, with TRBD1 matching over 9 bases. The CDR3 contains 13 residues. Trimming cost V 5 bases and J 7 bases; bases outside gene matches: 3. CDR1 and CDR2 from the germline V gene are MDHEN and SYDVKM. In DNA form, the CDR3 reads TGTGCCAGCAGTACAGGGGGCGGACAGCCCCAGCATTTT. Encoded protein: CASSTGGGQPQHF.